What follows describes a single T cell receptor beta chain. These data come from a study of cytomegalovirus exposure and HLA in healthy donors. Looking at the study overall: The same platform was used for the 130 or so validation repertoires as for the approximately 730 first-cohort repertoires, as reported in a later analysis.

Profiling relied on immunoSEQ multiplex PCR, and the TCRdb table lists in-frame clones only, not all of them. The table has about 250,000 clones, more than 85% seen once. The CDR3 is made up of 15 amino acids. Losses at the gene ends were 3 bases for V and 5 bases for J; bases not matched to a gene: 10. Germline CDR1 and CDR2: SGHKS and YYEKEE (reference sequence). This sequence originates from a man aged 18 to 29 in good health and CMV-seropositive. The J gene is TRBJ2-7, the V gene TRBV5-5; 8 nucleotides align to TRBD1. The sequenced sample consisted of PBMCs. CDR3 coding DNA: TGTGCCAGCAGCTCGCTCCCAGGGGGCGGGAACGAGCAGTACTTC. The encoded protein is CASSSLPGGGNEQYF.